Reported below is one T cell receptor (beta chain). The germline CDR1 and CDR2 sequences are LNHDA and SQIVND (reference sequence). The V segment lost 7 bases and the J segment 1 base; nucleotides outside the gene matches: 18. The CDR3 is 19 residues long. These data come from a study of blood T cell repertoires in COVID-19. Libraries were prepared by immunoSEQ multiplex PCR; TCRdb keeps only in-frame clonotypes and omits some of them. The sample contains about 68,000 clones, around three quarters of which appear only once. Sequencing was performed on peripheral blood. The chain is built from TRBV19 and TRBJ1-1, with 10 bases fitting TRBD1. This sequence was found in a human donor in a cohort sampled during active COVID-19. CDR3 residues: CASTGQQNRDRGGNTEAFF. The DNA of the CDR3 is TGTGCCAGTACTGGCCAACAGAACCGGGACAGGGGTGGGAACACTGAAGCTTTCTTT.